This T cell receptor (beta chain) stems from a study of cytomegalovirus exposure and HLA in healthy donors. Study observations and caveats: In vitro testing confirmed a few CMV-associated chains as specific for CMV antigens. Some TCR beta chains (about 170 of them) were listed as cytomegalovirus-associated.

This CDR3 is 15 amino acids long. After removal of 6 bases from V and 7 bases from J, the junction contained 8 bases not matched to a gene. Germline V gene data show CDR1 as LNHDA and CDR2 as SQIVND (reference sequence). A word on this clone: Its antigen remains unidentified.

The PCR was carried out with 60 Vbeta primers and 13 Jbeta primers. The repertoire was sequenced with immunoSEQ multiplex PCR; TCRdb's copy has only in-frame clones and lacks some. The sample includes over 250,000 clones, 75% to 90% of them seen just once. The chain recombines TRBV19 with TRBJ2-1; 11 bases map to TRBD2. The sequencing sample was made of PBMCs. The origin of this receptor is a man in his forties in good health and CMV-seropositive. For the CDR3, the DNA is TGTGCCAGTAGGTTAGCGGGAGGGCCGGGAAATGAGCAGTTCTTC. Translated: CASRLAGGPGNEQFF. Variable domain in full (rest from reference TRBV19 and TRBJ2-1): DGGITQSPKYLFRKEGQNVTLSCEQNLNHDAMYWYRQDPGQGLRLIYYSQIVNDFQKGDIAEGYSVSREKKESFPLTVTSAQKNPTAFYLCASRLAGGPGNEQFFGPGTRLTVL.